These 5 T cell receptor beta chains came from one sample sequenced in a study of blood T cell repertoires in COVID-19. Libraries were prepared by immunoSEQ multiplex PCR; TCRdb keeps only in-frame clonotypes and omits some of them. The top ten hold around half of the sample, which has approximately 63,000 clones, around 76% seen once. Specimen: peripheral blood. Every receptor here comes from a woman at least 80 years old with acute or convalescent COVID-19.

This clone was observed once. The CDR3 DNA reads TGTGCCAGCTCACCTCCAGGGGTAGGTTCACCCCTCCACTTT. Its protein is CASSPPGVGSPLHF. The chain combines TRBV18 with TRBJ1-6; TRBD1 might be the D (6 bases). From germline, CDR1 is KGHSH and CDR2 LQKENI. This CDR3 is built from 14 residues. Trimming removed 3 bases at V and 9 bases at J, with 12 bases between.

The V and J genes are TRBV6-6 and TRBJ2-7, with 9 nucleotides matching TRBD1. V was clipped by 6 bases and J by 5 bases; unmatched bases: 11. This CDR3 region has 15 residues. CDR1 and CDR2 from the germline V gene are MNHNY and SVGAGI (reference sequence). The CDR3: CASRRRRDRADEQYF. The CDR3 bases are TGTGCCAGCAGACGCCGCCGGGACAGGGCCGACGAGCAGTACTTC.

For the CDR3, the DNA is TGTGCCAGCAGGGCCGGACTAGACTCCTACGAGCAGTACTTC. This codes for CASRAGLDSYEQYF. The chain has TRBV2 and TRBJ2-7; TRBD2 matches at 7 bases. The germline V gene encodes CDR1 SNHLY and CDR2 FYNNEI. The CDR3 loop spans 14 amino acids. V trimming: 6 bases; J trimming: 0 bases; junction bases outside the gene matches: 5. Filled out from reference TRBV2 and TRBJ2-7, the complete variable domain reads EPEVTQTPSHQVTQMGQEVILRCVPISNHLYFYWYRQILGQKVEFLVSFYNNEISEKSEIFDDQFSVERPDGSNFTLKIRSTKLEDSAMYFCASRAGLDSYEQYFGPGTRLTVT.

The V and J genes are TRBV5-5 and TRBJ2-7; the match to TRBD1 covers 7 bases. This CDR3 has 13 amino acids. J lost 6 bases, V lost 4 bases, and 7 bases had no gene match. The germline V gene has CDR1 SGHKS and CDR2 YYEKEE (reference sequence). The CDR3 sequence: CASSGQAPGEQYF. As DNA, the CDR3 is TGTGCCAGCAGCGGACAGGCCCCGGGCGAGCAGTACTTC. Complete variable domain (other parts from reference TRBV5-5 and TRBJ2-7): DAGVTQSPTHLIKTRGQQVTLRCSPISGHKSVSWYQQVLGQGPQFIFQYYEKEERGRGNFPDRFSARQFPNYSSELNVNALLLGDSALYLCASSGQAPGEQYFGPGTRLTVT.

This chain joins TRBV5-4 and TRBJ2-1, with 9 bases identical to TRBD1. V was pared by 3 bases and J by 7 bases, with 8 bases of the junction left unmatched. Germline CDR1 and CDR2: SGHNT and YYREEE (reference sequence). The CDR3 totals 15 residues. The CDR3 here is CASSYPGQGINEQFF. CDR3 bases: TGTGCCAGCAGCTACCCGGGACAGGGAATTAATGAGCAGTTCTTC. Drawing the rest from reference TRBV5-4 and TRBJ2-1, the complete variable domain is ETGVTQSPTHLIKTRGQQVTLRCSSQSGHNTVSWYQQALGQGPQFIFQYYREEENGRGNFPPRFSGLQFPNYSSELNVNALELDDSALYLCASSYPGQGINEQFFGPGTRLTVL.